This passage covers 19 T cell receptor beta chains from one sample sequenced in a study of shared clonotypes between healthy human individuals. Measured with immunoSEQ multiplex PCR; TCRdb has only the in-frame clones, and not every one. The sample carries a few million clones, 92% recorded once. The sample was naive CD4+ T cells from PBMCs. Regarding subset: CD45RA+ positively selected. The origin of the receptors is a man younger than 35 in good health. Some clones in this sample may be carry-over from other donors' samples.

This clone was detected only a few times. The chain combines TRBV9 with TRBJ1-5; no definite D call. This CDR3 has 15 amino acids. V lost 3 bases and J 3 bases, leaving 13 bases between the germline ends. The germline V gene has CDR1 SGDLS and CDR2 YYNGEE. The CDR3 DNA reads as TGTGCCAGCAGCGCAGATCCGGGGAACAATCAGCCCCAGCATTTT. Its translation: CASSADPGNNQPQHF.

The J gene is TRBJ1-4, the V gene TRBV28, with a possible D match to TRBD1 (5 bases). The length of the CDR3 is 15 residues. Trimming shortened V by 6 bases and J by 7 bases, and 18 bases separated the two germline ends. CDR1 and CDR2 (germline): MDHEN, SYDVKM. The DNA of the CDR3 is TGTGCCAGCAGACCAGCCGGGGCCCGCCTTGAAAAACTGTTTTTT. Translating gives CASRPAGARLEKLFF. Drawing the rest from reference TRBV28 and TRBJ1-4, the complete variable domain is DVKVTQSSRYLVKRTGEKVFLECVQDMDHENMFWYRQDPGLGLRLIYFSYDVKMKEKGDIPEGYSVSREKKERFSLILESASTNQTSMYLCASRPAGARLEKLFFGSGTQLSVL.

The CDR3 loop reads CASSSDPRGGEAFF. DNA for the CDR3: TGTGCCAGCAGTTCTGACCCTCGGGGCGGTGAAGCTTTCTTT. The V gene is TRBV28, the J gene TRBJ1-1; D possibly corresponds to TRBD1 (5 bases). The length of the CDR3 is 14 residues. The germline gives CDR1 MDHEN, CDR2 SYDVKM. V was trimmed by 4 bases and J by 7 bases, leaving 16 bases between them.

The chain combines TRBV4-3 with TRBJ1-4, with D perhaps matching TRBD1 (5 bases). Between the trimmed V and J ends, which lost 1 base and 7 bases, there was a span of 13 bases. The CDR3 contains 15 residues. Germline CDR1 is LGHNA and CDR2 is YSLEER. In DNA form, the CDR3 reads TGCGCCAGCAGCCAAGGAAAGGGGCATAGTGAAAAACTGTTTTTT. It codes for CASSQGKGHSEKLFF.

As to this clone: The sample holds other DNA sequences that translate to the same CDR3. CDR3 in amino acids: CASSRDRAYNEQFF. CDR3 DNA: TGTGCCAGCAGCCGCGACAGGGCCTACAATGAGCAGTTCTTC. The genes are TRBV7-2 and TRBJ2-1; 7 bases line up with TRBD1. V lost 5 bases, J lost 2 bases, and 3 bases stayed unmatched. CDR3 length: 14 amino acids. Germline CDR1 reads SGHTA; CDR2 reads FQGNSA. Based on the CDR3 plus reference TRBV7-2 and TRBJ2-1, the full variable domain is GAGVSQSPSNKVTEKGKDVELRCDPISGHTALYWYRQSLGQGLEFLIYFQGNSAPDKSGLPSDRFSAERTGGSVSTLTIQRTQQEDSAVYLCASSRDRAYNEQFFGPGTRLTVL.

The gene calls are TRBV2 and TRBJ1-3; a weak D match, TRBD1 (5 bases). Per the germline V gene, CDR1 is SNHLY and CDR2 is FYNNEI. The CDR3 is made up of 13 amino acids. V gave up 3 bases and J gave up 9 bases, with 12 bases separating them. The CDR3 DNA sequence: TGTGCCAGCAGTGACGAGGGGATGAGCACCATATATTTT. It is translated as CASSDEGMSTIYF.

The chain combines TRBV7-3 with TRBJ1-3; tentatively, D is TRBD1 (5 bases). Germline V lookup: CDR1 SGHTA, CDR2 FQGTGA. Trimming left V 5 bases short and J 3 bases short, with 14 bases between. The CDR3 is 15 residues long. The CDR3 region is CASSLQGGVGNTIYF. DNA for the CDR3: TGTGCCAGCAGCCTCCAGGGAGGGGTTGGAAACACCATATATTTT.

The rearrangement joins TRBV15 to TRBJ1-4; D remains unclear. The CDR3 is made up of 13 amino acids. Germline V lookup: CDR1 LNHNV, CDR2 YYDKDF (reference sequence). Trimming shortened V by 0 bases and J by 8 bases, and 7 bases separated the two germline ends. In DNA, the CDR3 is TGTGCCACCAGCAGAGATCATCGAGAAAAACTGTTTTTT. It specifies CATSRDHREKLFF. The whole variable domain, remainder taken from reference TRBV15 and TRBJ1-4, is DAMVIQNPRYQVTQFGKPVTLSCSQTLNHNVMYWYQQKSSQAPKLLFHYYDKDFNNEADTPDNFQSRRPNTSFCFLDIRSPGLGDTAMYLCATSRDHREKLFFGSGTQLSVL.

V and J are TRBV7-9 and TRBJ2-3; D is possibly TRBD2 (6 bases). V was pared by 0 bases and J by 4 bases, with 11 bases between. The V gene's germline CDR1 is SEHNR and CDR2 FQNEAQ (reference sequence). This CDR3 comprises 15 residues. CDR3 region: CASSLAGGNSDTQYF. As DNA, the CDR3 is TGTGCCAGCAGCTTAGCGGGCGGGAACTCAGATACGCAGTATTTT.

V is TRBV7-6 and J is TRBJ2-5; TRBD1 aligns across 11 bases. Trimming cost V 5 bases and J 7 bases; bases outside gene matches: 9. Germline V gene lookup returns CDR1 SGHVS and CDR2 FNYEAQ. The CDR3 runs to 15 residues. The CDR3 loop is CASSALDRGQGTQYF. CDR3 coding DNA: TGTGCCAGCAGCGCACTGGACAGGGGGCAGGGGACCCAGTACTTC.

This clone was recorded a few times. This sequence joins TRBV30 and TRBJ1-1; D gene uncertain. CDR3 size: 13 residues. CDR1 GTSNPN and CDR2 SVGIG come from the germline V gene (reference sequence). The V and J ends lost 2 bases and 5 bases respectively, with 12 bases between them. The CDR3 reads CAWSKLEITEAFF. The CDR3 coding sequence is TGTGCCTGGAGTAAACTAGAGATAACTGAAGCTTTCTTT.

The chain carries TRBV9 and TRBJ2-7; a weak D match, TRBD1 (6 bases). Trimming stripped 5 bases from V and 6 bases from J, with 21 bases between. Germline V gene data show CDR1 as SGDLS and CDR2 as YYNGEE. The CDR3 is 15 residues long. The CDR3 loop is CASSTTGTWPGEQYF. CDR3 sequence (DNA): TGTGCCAGCAGTACTACAGGGACCTGGCCTGGCGAGCAGTACTTC.

This chain connects TRBV18 to TRBJ2-2; a weak D match, TRBD2 (8 bases). The V gene's germline CDR1 is KGHSH and CDR2 LQKENI. This CDR3 contains 19 residues. Trimming cost V 6 bases and J 0 bases, with 23 bases left between them. The CDR3 nucleotides read TGTGCCAGCTCGCCAGGGGGACATACTAGCGGTCCGAACACCGGGGAGCTGTTTTTT. Amino acid sequence: CASSPGGHTSGPNTGELFF.

CDR3 coding DNA: TGTGCCACCAGCCCCGGACATGACGTTAATGAAAAACTGTTTTTT. Encoded protein: CATSPGHDVNEKLFF. The genes are TRBV15 and TRBJ1-4, with D possibly being TRBD1 (5 bases). Germline V gives CDR1 LNHNV, CDR2 YYDKDF (reference sequence). This CDR3 is 15 amino acids long. V lost 5 bases and J lost 4, with 14 bases in between.

The genes are TRBV10-1 and TRBJ1-2, with 10 nucleotides matching TRBD1. After removal of 4 bases from V and 4 bases from J, the junction contained 6 bases not matched to a gene. The CDR3 contains 15 residues. Looked up from germline, CDR1 is WNHNN and CDR2 is SYGVQD (reference sequence). The CDR3, as DNA: TGCGCCAGCAGTGCTGACAGGGGGCTAGTCTATGGCTACACCTTC. It yields the protein CASSADRGLVYGYTF.

The V gene is TRBV5-1, the J gene TRBJ2-1, with 12 bases aligning to TRBD2. CDR1 and CDR2 from the germline V gene are SGHRS and YFSETQ. Germline trimming cut 0 bases from V and 8 bases from J; bases unmatched to any gene: 3. There are 15 residues in the CDR3. For the CDR3, the DNA is TGCGCCAGCAGCTTGGTGACTAGCGGGAGCGATGAGCAGTTCTTC. Amino acid sequence: CASSLVTSGSDEQFF.

The CDR3 DNA reads as TGTGCCACCAGCAGAGACATAACGGGAGAAGAGACCCAGTACTTC. Translating it yields CATSRDITGEETQYF. The chain links TRBV15 to TRBJ2-5; a weak D match, TRBD2 (6 bases). The CDR3 sequence is 15 residues long. Germline V gene data show CDR1 as LNHNV and CDR2 as YYDKDF (reference sequence). Deletions cut 0 bases from V and 3 bases from J, with 11 bases between.

The J gene is TRBJ2-2, the V gene TRBV28; 7 bases line up with TRBD1. This CDR3 comprises 16 residues. Trimming removed 5 bases from V and 2 bases from J; junction bases left unmatched: 8. The germline V gene encodes CDR1 MDHEN and CDR2 SYDVKM. CDR3 residues: CASSPWTGKNTGELFF. In nucleotides, the CDR3 is TGTGCCAGCAGTCCATGGACAGGAAAAAACACCGGGGAGCTGTTTTTT. The full variable domain, with the rest looked up from reference TRBV28 and TRBJ2-2, is DVKVTQSSRYLVKRTGEKVFLECVQDMDHENMFWYRQDPGLGLRLIYFSYDVKMKEKGDIPEGYSVSREKKERFSLILESASTNQTSMYLCASSPWTGKNTGELFFGEGSRLTVL.

This clone has just one count. The chain uses TRBV9 and TRBJ2-7; 8 nucleotides match TRBD2. The V segment lost 2 bases and the J segment 3 bases; nucleotides outside the gene matches: 7. The CDR3 loop spans 15 amino acids. Germline assignment: CDR1 SGDLS and CDR2 YYNGEE. This chain's CDR3 is CASSVTGTRNYEQYF. Here the CDR3 DNA reads TGTGCCAGCAGCGTTACCGGGACTAGGAACTACGAGCAGTACTTC.